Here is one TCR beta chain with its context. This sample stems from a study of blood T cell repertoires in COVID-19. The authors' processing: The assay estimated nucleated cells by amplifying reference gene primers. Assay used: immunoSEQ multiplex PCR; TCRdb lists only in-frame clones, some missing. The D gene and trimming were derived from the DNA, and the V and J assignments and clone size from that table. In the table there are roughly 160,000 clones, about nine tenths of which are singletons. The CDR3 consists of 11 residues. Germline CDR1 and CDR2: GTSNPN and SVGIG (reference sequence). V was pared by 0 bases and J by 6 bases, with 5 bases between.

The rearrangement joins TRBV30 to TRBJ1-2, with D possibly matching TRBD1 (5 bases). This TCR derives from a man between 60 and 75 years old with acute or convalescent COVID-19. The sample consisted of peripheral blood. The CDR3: CAWSVGDGYTF. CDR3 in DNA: TGTGCCTGGAGTGTAGGGGATGGCTACACCTTC. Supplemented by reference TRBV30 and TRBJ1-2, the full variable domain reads SQTIHQWPATLVQPVGSPLSLECTVEGTSNPNLYWYRQAAGRGLQLLFYSVGIGQISSEVPQNLSASRPQDRQFILSSKKLLLSDSGFYLCAWSVGDGYTFGSGTRLTVV.